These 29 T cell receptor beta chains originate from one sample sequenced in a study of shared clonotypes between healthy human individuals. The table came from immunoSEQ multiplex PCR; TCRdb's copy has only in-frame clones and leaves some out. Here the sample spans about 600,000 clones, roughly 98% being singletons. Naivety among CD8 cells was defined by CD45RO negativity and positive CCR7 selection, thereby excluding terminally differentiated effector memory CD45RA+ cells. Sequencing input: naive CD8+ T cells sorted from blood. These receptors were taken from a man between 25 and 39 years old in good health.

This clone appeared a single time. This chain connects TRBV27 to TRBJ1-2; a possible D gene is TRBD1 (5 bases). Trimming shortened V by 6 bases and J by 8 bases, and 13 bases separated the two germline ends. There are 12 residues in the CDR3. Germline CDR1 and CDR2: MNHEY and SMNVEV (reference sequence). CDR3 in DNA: TGTGCCAGCAGAAGAGGGGCTGAGGGCTACACCTTC. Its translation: CASRRGAEGYTF.

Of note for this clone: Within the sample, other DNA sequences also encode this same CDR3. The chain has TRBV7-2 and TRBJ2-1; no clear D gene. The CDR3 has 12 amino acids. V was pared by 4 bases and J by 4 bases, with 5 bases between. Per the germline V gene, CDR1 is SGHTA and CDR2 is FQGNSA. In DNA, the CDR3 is TGTGCCAGCAGCTCCCGTTACAATGAGCAGTTCTTC. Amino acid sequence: CASSSRYNEQFF. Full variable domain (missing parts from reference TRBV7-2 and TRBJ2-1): GAGVSQSPSNKVTEKGKDVELRCDPISGHTALYWYRQSLGQGLEFLIYFQGNSAPDKSGLPSDRFSAERTGGSVSTLTIQRTQQEDSAVYLCASSSRYNEQFFGPGTRLTVL.

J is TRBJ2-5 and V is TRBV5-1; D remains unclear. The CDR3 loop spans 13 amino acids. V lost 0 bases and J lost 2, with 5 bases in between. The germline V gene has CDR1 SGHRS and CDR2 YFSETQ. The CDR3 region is CASSLVLQETQYF. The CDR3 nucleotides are TGCGCCAGCAGCTTGGTTCTACAAGAGACCCAGTACTTC. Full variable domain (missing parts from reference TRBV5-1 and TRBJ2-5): KAGVTQTPRYLIKTRGQQVTLSCSPISGHRSVSWYQQTPGQGLQFLFEYFSETQRNKGNFPGRFSGRQFSNSRSEMNVSTLELGDSALYLCASSLVLQETQYFGPGTRLLVL.

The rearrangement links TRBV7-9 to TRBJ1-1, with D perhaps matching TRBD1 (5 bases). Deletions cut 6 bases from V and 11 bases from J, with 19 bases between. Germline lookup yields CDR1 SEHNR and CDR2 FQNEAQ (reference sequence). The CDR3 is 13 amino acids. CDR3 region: CASSPVAGTVAFF. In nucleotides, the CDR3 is TGTGCCAGCAGTCCCGTAGCAGGGACCGTGGCTTTCTTT.

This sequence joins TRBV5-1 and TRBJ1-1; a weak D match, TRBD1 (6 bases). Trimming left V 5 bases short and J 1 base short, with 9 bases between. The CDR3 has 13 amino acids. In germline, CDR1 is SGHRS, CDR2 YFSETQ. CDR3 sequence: CASRVTGNTEAFF. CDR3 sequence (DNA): TGCGCCAGCAGGGTGACAGGGAACACTGAAGCTTTCTTT.

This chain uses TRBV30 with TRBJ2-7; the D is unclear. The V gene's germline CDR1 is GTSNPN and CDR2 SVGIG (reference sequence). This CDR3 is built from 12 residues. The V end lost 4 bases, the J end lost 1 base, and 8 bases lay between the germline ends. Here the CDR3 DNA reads TGTGCCTGGATGAGTCTTTCCTACGAGCAGTACTTC. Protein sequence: CAWMSLSYEQYF.

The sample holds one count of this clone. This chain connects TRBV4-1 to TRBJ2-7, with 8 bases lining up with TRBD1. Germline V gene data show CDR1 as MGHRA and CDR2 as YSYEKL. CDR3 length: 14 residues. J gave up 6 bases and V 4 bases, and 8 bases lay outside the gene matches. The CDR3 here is CASSRLDRDREQYF. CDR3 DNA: TGCGCCAGCAGCCGATTGGACAGGGATCGCGAGCAGTACTTC.

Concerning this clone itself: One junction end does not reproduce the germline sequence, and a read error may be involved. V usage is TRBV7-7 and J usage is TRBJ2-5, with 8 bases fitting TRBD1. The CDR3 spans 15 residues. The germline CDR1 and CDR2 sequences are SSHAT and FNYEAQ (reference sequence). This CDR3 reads CASSFGQGRQETQYF. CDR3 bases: TGTGCTAGCAGCTTCGGACAGGGAAGGCAAGAGACCCAGTACTTC.

CDR3 residues: CASSLGRTGHPTDTQYF. The CDR3 bases are TGTGCCAGCAGCTTAGGCCGGACAGGGCACCCCACAGATACGCAGTATTTT. The chain links TRBV11-2 to TRBJ2-3; the match to TRBD1 covers 8 bases. V trimming: 1 base; J trimming: 2 bases; junction bases outside the gene matches: 8. Germline assignment: CDR1 SGHAT and CDR2 FQNNGV. The CDR3 is 17 residues long.

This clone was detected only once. For the CDR3, the DNA is TGTGCCAGCAGTTATTCCAGGGGTTATTTGGACTACGAGCAGTACTTC. Translated, it gives CASSYSRGYLDYEQYF. The chain links TRBV28 to TRBJ2-7; the D gene is possibly TRBD1 (6 bases). The germline V and J ends were trimmed by 4 bases and 3 bases, with 19 bases remaining between them. Germline CDR1 MDHEN, CDR2 SYDVKM. This CDR3 region has 16 residues.

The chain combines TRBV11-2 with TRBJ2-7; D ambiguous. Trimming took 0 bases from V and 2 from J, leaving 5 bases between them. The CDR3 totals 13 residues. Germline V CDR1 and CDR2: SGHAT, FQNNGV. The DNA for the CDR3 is TGTGCCAGCAGCTTAGAAGTCCCCTACGAGCAGTACTTC. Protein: CASSLEVPYEQYF. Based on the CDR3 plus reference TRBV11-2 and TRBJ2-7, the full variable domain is EAGVAQSPRYKIIEKRQSVAFWCNPISGHATLYWYQQILGQGPKLLIQFQNNGVVDDSQLPKDRFSAERLKGVDSTLKIQPAKLEDSAVYLCASSLEVPYEQYFGPGTRLTVT.

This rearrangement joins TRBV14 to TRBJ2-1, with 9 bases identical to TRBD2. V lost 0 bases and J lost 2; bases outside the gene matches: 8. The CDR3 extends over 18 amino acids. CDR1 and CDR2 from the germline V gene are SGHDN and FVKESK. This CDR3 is CASSQDFGLAGPYNEQFF. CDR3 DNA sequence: TGTGCCAGCAGCCAAGATTTTGGGCTAGCGGGGCCCTACAATGAGCAGTTCTTC.

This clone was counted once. CDR3 sequence reads: CASSDTRDSNQPQHF. DNA of the CDR3: TGTGCCAGCAGCGATACAAGGGATAGCAATCAGCCCCAGCATTTT. The V and J genes are TRBV7-9 and TRBJ1-5; no reliable D call. The germline V and J ends were trimmed by 5 bases and 0 bases, with 11 bases remaining between them. In germline, CDR1 is SEHNR, CDR2 FQNEAQ (reference sequence). The CDR3 contains 15 residues.

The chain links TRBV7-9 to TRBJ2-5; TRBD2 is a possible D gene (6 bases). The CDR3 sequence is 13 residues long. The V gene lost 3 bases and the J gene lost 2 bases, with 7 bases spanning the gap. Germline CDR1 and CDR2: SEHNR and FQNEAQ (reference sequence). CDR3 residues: CASSLEGQETQYF. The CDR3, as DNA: TGTGCCAGCAGCTTGGAGGGGCAAGAGACCCAGTACTTC. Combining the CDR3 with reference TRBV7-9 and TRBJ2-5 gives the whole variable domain DTGVSQNPRHKITKRGQNVTFRCDPISEHNRLYWYRQTLGQGPEFLTYFQNEAQLEKSRLLSDRFSAERPKGSFSTLEIQRTEQGDSAMYLCASSLEGQETQYFGPGTRLLVL.

DNA of the CDR3: TGTGCCAGCAGCTCAAGTGCCAGCGTTAATGAAAAACTGTTTTTT. Protein sequence: CASSSSASVNEKLFF. V is TRBV7-8 and J is TRBJ1-4; D unresolved. The germline CDR1 and CDR2 sequences are SGHVS and FQNEAQ. V gave up 4 bases and J gave up 4 bases, with 13 bases separating them. The CDR3 covers 15 residues.

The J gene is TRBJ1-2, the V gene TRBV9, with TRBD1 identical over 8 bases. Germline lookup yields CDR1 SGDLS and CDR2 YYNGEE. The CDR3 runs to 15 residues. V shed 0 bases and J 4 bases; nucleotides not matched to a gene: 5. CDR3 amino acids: CASSVAGGVGYGYTF. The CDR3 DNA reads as TGTGCCAGCAGCGTAGCAGGGGGCGTGGGCTATGGCTACACCTTC. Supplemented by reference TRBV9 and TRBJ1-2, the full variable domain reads DSGVTQTPKHLITATGQRVTLRCSPRSGDLSVYWYQQSLDQGLQFLIQYYNGEERAKGNILERFSAQQFPDLHSELNLSSLELGDSALYFCASSVAGGVGYGYTFGSGTRLTVV.

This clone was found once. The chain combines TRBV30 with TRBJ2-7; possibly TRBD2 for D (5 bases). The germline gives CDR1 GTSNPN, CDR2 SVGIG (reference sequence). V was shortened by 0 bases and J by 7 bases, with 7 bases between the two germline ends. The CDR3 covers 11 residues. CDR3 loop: CAWSVPGEQYF. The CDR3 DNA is TGTGCCTGGAGTGTCCCGGGGGAGCAGTACTTC.

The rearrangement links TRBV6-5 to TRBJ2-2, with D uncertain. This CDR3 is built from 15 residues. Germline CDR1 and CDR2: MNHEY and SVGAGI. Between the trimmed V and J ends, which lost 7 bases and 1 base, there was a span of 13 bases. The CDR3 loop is CASTLFIGNTGELFF. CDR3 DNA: TGTGCCAGCACCCTCTTTATAGGGAACACCGGGGAGCTGTTTTTT.

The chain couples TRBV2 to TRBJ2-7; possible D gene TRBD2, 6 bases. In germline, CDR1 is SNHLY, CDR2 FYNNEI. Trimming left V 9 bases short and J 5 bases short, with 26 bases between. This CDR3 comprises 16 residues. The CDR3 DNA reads TGTGCCAGGGGCAGGTGGAGGGAACGAATCCTGGACGAGCAGTACTTC. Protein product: CARGRWRERILDEQYF.

The DNA of the CDR3 is TGTGCCAGCAGTTTAAGCTGGGGGTCCAATGAGCAGTTCTTC. Translated: CASSLSWGSNEQFF. The chain joins TRBV27 to TRBJ2-1, with D tentatively TRBD1 or TRBD2 (5 bases each). Germline lookup yields CDR1 MNHEY and CDR2 SMNVEV (reference sequence). V gave up 2 bases and J gave up 6 bases, with 11 bases separating them. There are 14 residues in the CDR3.

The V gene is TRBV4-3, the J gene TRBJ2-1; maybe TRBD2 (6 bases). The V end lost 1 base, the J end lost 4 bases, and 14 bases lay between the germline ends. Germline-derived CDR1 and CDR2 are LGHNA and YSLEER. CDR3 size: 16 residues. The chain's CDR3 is CASSQVLGGLYNEQFF. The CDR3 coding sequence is TGCGCCAGCAGCCAAGTGTTGGGAGGATTATACAATGAGCAGTTCTTC.

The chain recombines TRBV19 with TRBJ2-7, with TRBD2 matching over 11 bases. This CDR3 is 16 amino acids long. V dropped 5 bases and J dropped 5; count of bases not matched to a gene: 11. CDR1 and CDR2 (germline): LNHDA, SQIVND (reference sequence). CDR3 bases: TGTGCCAGTAGTCCAGCGGCGACTAGCGGGGTCCACGAGCAGTACTTC. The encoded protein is CASSPAATSGVHEQYF. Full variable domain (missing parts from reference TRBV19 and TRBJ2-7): DGGITQSPKYLFRKEGQNVTLSCEQNLNHDAMYWYRQDPGQGLRLIYYSQIVNDFQKGDIAEGYSVSREKKESFPLTVTSAQKNPTAFYLCASSPAATSGVHEQYFGPGTRLTVT.

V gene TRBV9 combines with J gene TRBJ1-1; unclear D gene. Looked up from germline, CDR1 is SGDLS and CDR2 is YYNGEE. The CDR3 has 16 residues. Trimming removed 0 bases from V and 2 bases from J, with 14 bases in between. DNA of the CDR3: TGTGCCAGCAGCGTAGGGTTGGTAGGCGCAAACACTGAAGCTTTCTTT. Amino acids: CASSVGLVGANTEAFF.

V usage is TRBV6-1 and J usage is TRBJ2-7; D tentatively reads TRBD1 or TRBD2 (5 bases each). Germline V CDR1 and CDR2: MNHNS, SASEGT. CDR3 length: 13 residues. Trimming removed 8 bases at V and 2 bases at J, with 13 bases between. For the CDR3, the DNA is TGTGCCAGCCTCGGGACGGAAGCCTACGAGCAGTACTTC. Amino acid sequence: CASLGTEAYEQYF.

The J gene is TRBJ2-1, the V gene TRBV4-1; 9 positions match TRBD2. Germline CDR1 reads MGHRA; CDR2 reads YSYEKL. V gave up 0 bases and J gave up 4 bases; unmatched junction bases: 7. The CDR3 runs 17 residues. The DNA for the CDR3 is TGCGCCAGCAGCCAAGAGACCATAGCGGGAGCTTACAATGAGCAGTTCTTC. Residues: CASSQETIAGAYNEQFF.

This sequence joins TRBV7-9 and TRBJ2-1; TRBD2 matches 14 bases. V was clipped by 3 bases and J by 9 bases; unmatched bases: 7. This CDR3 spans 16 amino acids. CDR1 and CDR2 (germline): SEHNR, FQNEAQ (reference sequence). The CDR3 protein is CASSLPGLAGDLEQFF. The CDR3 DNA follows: TGTGCCAGCAGCTTGCCGGGACTAGCGGGAGATCTTGAGCAGTTCTTC.

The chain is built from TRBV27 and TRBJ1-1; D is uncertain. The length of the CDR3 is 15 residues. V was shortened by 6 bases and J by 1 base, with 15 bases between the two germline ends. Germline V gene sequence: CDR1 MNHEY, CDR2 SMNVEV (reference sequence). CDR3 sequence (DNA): TGTGCCAGCAGCCCCCAATGGGCTGGGAACACTGAAGCTTTCTTT. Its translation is CASSPQWAGNTEAFF.

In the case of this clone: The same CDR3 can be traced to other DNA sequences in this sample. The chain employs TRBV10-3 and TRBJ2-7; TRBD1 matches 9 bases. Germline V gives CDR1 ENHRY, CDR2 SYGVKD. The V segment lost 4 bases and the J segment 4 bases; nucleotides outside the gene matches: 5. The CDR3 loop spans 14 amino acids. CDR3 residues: CAISAGQGGYEQYF. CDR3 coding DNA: TGTGCCATCAGTGCGGGACAGGGAGGTTACGAGCAGTACTTC.

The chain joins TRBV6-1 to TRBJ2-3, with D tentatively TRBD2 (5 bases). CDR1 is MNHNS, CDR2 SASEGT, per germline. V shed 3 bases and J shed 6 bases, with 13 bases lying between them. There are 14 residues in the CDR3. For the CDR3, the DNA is TGTGCCAGCAGTGATGAGGGAGCAAGGGATACGCAGTATTTT. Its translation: CASSDEGARDTQYF.